These T cell receptor beta chains were read from a single sample in a study of multiple sclerosis patients with progressive multifocal leukoencephalopathy. Profiling relied on immunoSEQ multiplex PCR, and the TCRdb table lists in-frame clones only, not all of them. The sample holds fewer than 40,000 clones; approximately 84% are singletons and the top ten take 3% to 3.5%. Sequencing was performed on PBMCs, taken from a patient treated with natalizumab. The receptors were sampled from a human donor with progressive multifocal leukoencephalopathy. CDR3s include the opening cysteine and the closing phenylalanine or tryptophan. The order of the fields is V gene, J gene, D gene, clone size, CDR3 protein, CDR3 DNA. A D gene is named only where the DNA matches it firmly. Size tells how often a clone was seen (once, few, many) or the class of an expanded clone, and some rows leave it out.

v_call: TRBV12-5
j_call: TRBJ2-1
d_call: TRBD2
clone_size: .
cdr3_aa: CASGPIAGASYNEQFF
cdr3_nt: TGTGCTAGTGGGCCAATAGCGGGTGCTTCCTACAATGAGCAGTTCTTC

v_call: TRBV6-5
j_call: TRBJ2-1
d_call: TRBD2
clone_size: .
cdr3_aa: CASSYSSGSRNEQFF
cdr3_nt: TGTGCCAGCAGTTACTCTAGCGGGAGCAGGAATGAGCAGTTCTTC

v_call: TRBV4-3
j_call: TRBJ1-1
d_call: .
clone_size: .
cdr3_aa: CASSRDSGAREAFF
cdr3_nt: TGCGCCAGCAGCCGGGATTCAGGGGCGCGTGAAGCTTTCTTT

v_call: TRBV15
j_call: TRBJ2-1
d_call: TRBD1
clone_size: few
cdr3_aa: CATSRFRDRGVDEQFF
cdr3_nt: TGTGCCACCAGCAGGTTCCGGGACAGGGGGGTGGATGAGCAGTTCTTC

v_call: TRBV10-3
j_call: TRBJ2-3
d_call: .
clone_size: .
cdr3_aa: CAIRDLTDTQYF
cdr3_nt: TGTGCCATTAGGGACCTCACAGATACGCAGTATTTT

v_call: TRBV30
j_call: TRBJ1-2
d_call: .
clone_size: .
cdr3_aa: CAWSEQTRGLATF
cdr3_nt: TGTGCCTGGAGTGAACAGACTCGCGGCCTAGCCACCTTC

v_call: TRBV5-1
j_call: TRBJ2-7
d_call: TRBD1
clone_size: .
cdr3_aa: CASRQGIHEQYF
cdr3_nt: TGCGCCAGTAGACAGGGGATCCACGAGCAGTACTTC

v_call: TRBV5-4
j_call: TRBJ2-1
d_call: TRBD2
clone_size: once
cdr3_aa: CASSLKGGPHNEQFF
cdr3_nt: TGTGCCAGCAGCTTGAAGGGAGGGCCCCACAATGAGCAGTTCTTC

v_call: TRBV7-7
j_call: TRBJ2-3
d_call: TRBD2
clone_size: .
cdr3_aa: CASSLGSGSQGDTQYF
cdr3_nt: TGTGCTAGCAGCTTAGGTAGCGGGAGTCAAGGAGATACGCAGTATTTT

v_call: TRBV5-1
j_call: TRBJ2-1
d_call: .
clone_size: .
cdr3_aa: CASSLELASYNEQFF
cdr3_nt: TGCGCCAGCAGCTTGGAGCTAGCCTCCTACAATGAGCAGTTCTTC

v_call: TRBV2
j_call: TRBJ2-2
d_call: .
clone_size: .
cdr3_aa: CASSEWQGTGELFF
cdr3_nt: TGTGCCAGCAGTGAATGGCAGGGGACCGGGGAGCTGTTTTTT

v_call: TRBV6-4
j_call: TRBJ1-5
d_call: .
clone_size: .
cdr3_aa: CASSVEVGQPQHF
cdr3_nt: TGTGCCAGCAGTGTGGAAGTAGGTCAGCCCCAGCATTTT

v_call: TRBV15
j_call: TRBJ2-5
d_call: .
clone_size: .
cdr3_aa: CATRLASAETQYF
cdr3_nt: TGTGCCACCAGATTGGCTAGCGCGGAGACCCAGTACTTC

v_call: TRBV7-9
j_call: TRBJ2-2
d_call: TRBD2
clone_size: few
cdr3_aa: CASSFRGTSMGTGELFF
cdr3_nt: TGTGCCAGCAGCTTCCGCGGGACTAGCATGGGCACCGGGGAGCTGTTTTTT

v_call: TRBV7-9
j_call: TRBJ1-1
d_call: .
clone_size: once
cdr3_aa: CASSLGPLLTEAFF
cdr3_nt: TGTGCCAGCAGCTTAGGTCCGTTGCTCACTGAAGCTTTCTTT

v_call: TRBV14
j_call: TRBJ1-2
d_call: TRBD1
clone_size: once
cdr3_aa: CASSRTGFYGYTF
cdr3_nt: TGTGCCAGCAGCCGGACAGGGTTCTATGGCTACACCTTC

v_call: TRBV5-6
j_call: TRBJ2-1
d_call: .
clone_size: .
cdr3_aa: CASSPGAYNEQFF
cdr3_nt: TGTGCCAGCAGCCCCGGGGCTTACAATGAGCAGTTCTTC

v_call: TRBV7-9
j_call: TRBJ1-1
d_call: TRBD1
clone_size: .
cdr3_aa: CASRPQGDNTEAFF
cdr3_nt: TGTGCCAGCAGGCCACAGGGGGATAACACTGAAGCTTTCTTT

v_call: TRBV7-9
j_call: TRBJ2-7
d_call: TRBD1
clone_size: .
cdr3_aa: CASSLTLIRSGQGSYEQYF
cdr3_nt: TGTGCCAGCAGCTTAACGCTGATCCGGTCGGGACAGGGCTCCTACGAGCAGTACTTC

v_call: TRBV4-3
j_call: TRBJ1-2
d_call: .
clone_size: .
cdr3_aa: CASSQARSAGMGGYTF
cdr3_nt: TGCGCCAGCAGCCAAGCCCGCTCGGCGGGGATGGGAGGCTACACCTTC

v_call: TRBV4-1
j_call: TRBJ2-1
d_call: .
clone_size: .
cdr3_aa: CASSQPSKNNEQFF
cdr3_nt: TGCGCCAGCAGCCAACCCTCAAAGAACAATGAGCAGTTCTTC

v_call: TRBV7-8
j_call: TRBJ1-2
d_call: .
clone_size: once
cdr3_aa: CASSHLTDSDYGYTF
cdr3_nt: TGTGCCAGCAGCCACTTGACCGACAGTGACTATGGCTACACCTTC

v_call: TRBV11-2
j_call: TRBJ2-3
d_call: .
clone_size: few
cdr3_aa: CASSLLGDTDTQYF
cdr3_nt: TGTGCCAGCAGCTTATTGGGGGACACAGATACGCAGTATTTT

v_call: TRBV5-6
j_call: TRBJ2-2
d_call: .
clone_size: .
cdr3_aa: CASSLGGLTGELFF
cdr3_nt: TGTGCCAGCAGCTTGGGAGGGCTCACCGGGGAGCTGTTTTTT

v_call: TRBV25-1
j_call: TRBJ2-2
d_call: .
clone_size: .
cdr3_aa: CASSEFGDTGELFF
cdr3_nt: TGTGCCAGCAGTGAATTTGGGGACACCGGGGAGCTGTTTTTT

v_call: TRBV6-6
j_call: TRBJ1-5
d_call: .
clone_size: .
cdr3_aa: CASSYSGGVQPQHF
cdr3_nt: TGTGCCAGCAGTTACTCGGGGGGCGTTCAGCCCCAGCATTTT

v_call: TRBV28
j_call: TRBJ1-2
d_call: .
clone_size: .
cdr3_aa: CASKGYGYTF
cdr3_nt: TGTGCCAGCAAAGGCTATGGCTACACCTTC

v_call: TRBV5-1
j_call: TRBJ1-1
d_call: .
clone_size: .
cdr3_aa: CASSANWGTEAFF
cdr3_nt: TGCGCCAGCAGCGCCAATTGGGGGACTGAAGCTTTCTTT

v_call: TRBV15
j_call: TRBJ1-2
d_call: .
clone_size: once
cdr3_aa: CATSRDIQDGYTF
cdr3_nt: TGTGCCACCAGCAGAGATATACAGGATGGCTACACCTTC

v_call: TRBV28
j_call: TRBJ1-2
d_call: .
clone_size: .
cdr3_aa: CASSPGGNYGYTF
cdr3_nt: TGTGCCAGCAGCCCCGGGGGGAACTATGGCTACACCTTC

v_call: TRBV5-4
j_call: TRBJ2-7
d_call: .
clone_size: .
cdr3_aa: CASSLGSSYEQYF
cdr3_nt: TGTGCCAGCAGCTTGGGCAGTTCCTACGAGCAGTACTTC

v_call: TRBV27
j_call: TRBJ1-2
d_call: .
clone_size: .
cdr3_aa: CASSFNHPLYGYTF
cdr3_nt: TGTGCCAGCAGTTTTAACCACCCCCTCTATGGCTACACCTTC

v_call: TRBV28
j_call: TRBJ2-3
d_call: TRBD2
clone_size: .
cdr3_aa: CASSQMTSGSRHTQYF
cdr3_nt: TGTGCCAGCAGTCAAATGACTAGCGGGAGCAGACATACGCAGTATTTT

v_call: TRBV28
j_call: TRBJ2-7
d_call: .
clone_size: .
cdr3_aa: CASSFQASVGASEQYF
cdr3_nt: TGTGCCAGCAGTTTCCAGGCGTCGGTCGGGGCTTCGGAGCAGTACTTC

v_call: TRBV4-2
j_call: TRBJ2-3
d_call: .
clone_size: .
cdr3_aa: CASSRTGIEDTQYF
cdr3_nt: TGTGCCAGCAGCCGAACAGGGATCGAAGATACGCAGTATTTT

v_call: TRBV9
j_call: TRBJ2-7
d_call: .
clone_size: .
cdr3_aa: CASSPRGGDSSFYEQCF
cdr3_nt: TGTGCCAGCAGCCCCCGGGGGGGGGACAGCAGTTTCTACGAGCAGTGCTTC

v_call: TRBV29-1
j_call: TRBJ2-5
d_call: TRBD1
clone_size: .
cdr3_aa: CSVIEQGAAEQYF
cdr3_nt: TGCAGCGTTATCGAGCAGGGGGCAGCGGAGCAGTACTTC

v_call: TRBV7-9
j_call: TRBJ2-3
d_call: .
clone_size: .
cdr3_aa: CASSLVVSSTDTQYF
cdr3_nt: TGTGCCAGCAGCTTGGTCGTATCTAGCACAGATACGCAGTATTTT

v_call: TRBV27
j_call: TRBJ2-1
d_call: TRBD1
clone_size: .
cdr3_aa: CASSSPLDRGIYNEQFF
cdr3_nt: TGTGCCAGCAGTTCCCCCCTGGACAGGGGAATCTACAATGAGCAGTTCTTC

v_call: TRBV5-1
j_call: TRBJ1-2
d_call: .
clone_size: .
cdr3_aa: CASSLARPRVNYGYTF
cdr3_nt: TGCGCCAGCAGCTTGGCCCGACCCAGGGTTAACTATGGCTACACCTTC

v_call: TRBV7-9
j_call: TRBJ2-3
d_call: .
clone_size: .
cdr3_aa: CASSFTQEGGGTDTQYF
cdr3_nt: TGTGCCAGCAGCTTTACGCAGGAGGGCGGGGGCACAGATACGCAGTATTTT

v_call: TRBV19
j_call: TRBJ2-1
d_call: TRBD1
clone_size: .
cdr3_aa: CASSITTQGASYNEQFF
cdr3_nt: TGTGCCAGTAGTATAACCACTCAGGGGGCAAGCTACAATGAGCAGTTCTTC

v_call: TRBV6-5
j_call: TRBJ1-2
d_call: TRBD1
clone_size: .
cdr3_aa: CASSAYRGNNYGYTF
cdr3_nt: TGTGCCAGCAGCGCCTACAGGGGGAACAACTATGGCTACACCTTC

v_call: TRBV2
j_call: TRBJ2-1
d_call: .
clone_size: .
cdr3_aa: CASSGSRNNEQFF
cdr3_nt: TGTGCCAGCAGTGGCAGCAGAAACAATGAGCAGTTCTTC

v_call: TRBV9
j_call: TRBJ1-1
d_call: .
clone_size: .
cdr3_aa: CASSGLAAGGTEAFF
cdr3_nt: TGTGCCAGCAGCGGCTTGGCGGCGGGAGGCACTGAAGCTTTCTTT

v_call: TRBV7-2
j_call: TRBJ2-2
d_call: TRBD2
clone_size: .
cdr3_aa: CASSLAGSGSWTGELFF
cdr3_nt: TGTGCCAGCAGCTTAGCGGGGAGCGGGAGCTGGACCGGGGAGCTGTTTTTT

v_call: TRBV4-3
j_call: TRBJ2-3
d_call: TRBD2
clone_size: once
cdr3_aa: CARSQSAGWGRAKDTQYF
cdr3_nt: TGCGCCCGCAGCCAATCCGCTGGTTGGGGGAGGGCCAAAGATACGCAGTATTTT

v_call: TRBV19
j_call: TRBJ1-1
d_call: .
clone_size: .
cdr3_aa: CASSPPGLLNTEAFF
cdr3_nt: TGTGCCAGTAGTCCACCGGGACTCTTGAACACTGAAGCTTTCTTT

v_call: TRBV12-5
j_call: TRBJ2-7
d_call: .
clone_size: once
cdr3_aa: CASGLGLSGAVAYEQYF
cdr3_nt: TGTGCTAGTGGTTTGGGATTATCAGGGGCAGTTGCCTACGAGCAGTACTTC

v_call: TRBV28
j_call: TRBJ1-4
d_call: TRBD1
clone_size: .
cdr3_aa: CASSLSRDRGRGEKLFF
cdr3_nt: TGTGCCAGCAGTCTAAGCCGGGACAGGGGGAGGGGGGAAAAACTGTTTTTT

v_call: TRBV4-1
j_call: TRBJ2-1
d_call: TRBD2
clone_size: .
cdr3_aa: CASRPSGRAYNEQFF
cdr3_nt: TGCGCCAGCAGGCCTAGCGGGAGGGCCTACAATGAGCAGTTCTTC

v_call: TRBV7-9
j_call: TRBJ1-1
d_call: TRBD1
clone_size: .
cdr3_aa: CASLGQGADTEAFF
cdr3_nt: TGTGCCAGCTTGGGACAGGGAGCGGACACTGAAGCTTTCTTT

v_call: TRBV11-2
j_call: TRBJ2-7
d_call: .
clone_size: .
cdr3_aa: CASSLGARAGHEQYF
cdr3_nt: TGTGCCAGCAGCTTAGGTGCCAGGGCGGGCCACGAGCAGTACTTC

v_call: TRBV5-5
j_call: TRBJ2-7
d_call: TRBD2
clone_size: .
cdr3_aa: CASSSLRVTSGKTYEQYF
cdr3_nt: TGTGCCAGCAGCTCTCTACGAGTGACTAGCGGGAAAACCTACGAGCAGTACTTC

v_call: TRBV7-2
j_call: TRBJ2-3
d_call: .
clone_size: .
cdr3_aa: CASSHRVLTDTQYF
cdr3_nt: TGTGCCAGCAGCCACAGGGTGTTGACAGATACGCAGTATTTT

v_call: TRBV5-1
j_call: TRBJ2-3
d_call: .
clone_size: .
cdr3_aa: CASRELQGYLDTQYF
cdr3_nt: TGCGCCAGCAGAGAACTGCAGGGGTATCTAGATACGCAGTATTTT

v_call: TRBV9
j_call: TRBJ2-7
d_call: .
clone_size: .
cdr3_aa: CASSVGTNSYEQYF
cdr3_nt: TGTGCCAGCAGCGTAGGGACAAACTCCTACGAGCAGTACTTC

v_call: TRBV20-1
j_call: TRBJ2-2
d_call: .
clone_size: .
cdr3_aa: CSARSAGELFF
cdr3_nt: TGCAGTGCTAGATCGGCCGGGGAGCTGTTTTTT

v_call: TRBV7-8
j_call: TRBJ1-1
d_call: TRBD1
clone_size: .
cdr3_aa: CASSLRTGGIAEAFF
cdr3_nt: TGTGCCAGCAGCTTAAGGACAGGGGGCATCGCTGAAGCTTTCTTT

v_call: TRBV7-9
j_call: TRBJ2-1
d_call: TRBD2
clone_size: .
cdr3_aa: CASSLSSGRGEQFF
cdr3_nt: TGTGCCAGCAGCTTGTCTAGCGGGAGAGGTGAGCAGTTCTTC